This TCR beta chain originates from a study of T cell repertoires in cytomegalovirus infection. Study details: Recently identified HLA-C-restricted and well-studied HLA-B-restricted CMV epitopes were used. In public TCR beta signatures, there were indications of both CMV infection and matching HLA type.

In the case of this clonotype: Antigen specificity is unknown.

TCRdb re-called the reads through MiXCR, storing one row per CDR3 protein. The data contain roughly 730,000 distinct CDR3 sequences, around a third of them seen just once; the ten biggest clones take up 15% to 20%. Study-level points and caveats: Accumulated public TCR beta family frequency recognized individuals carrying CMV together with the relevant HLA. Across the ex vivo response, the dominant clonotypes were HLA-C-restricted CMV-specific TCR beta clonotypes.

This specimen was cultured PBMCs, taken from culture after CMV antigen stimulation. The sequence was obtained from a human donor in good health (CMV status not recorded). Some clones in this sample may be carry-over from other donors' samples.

The CDR3 reads CASSFRPNQPQHF. CDR3 coding DNA: TGTGCCAGCAGCTTCCGCCCCAATCAGCCCCAGCATTTT. This chain uses TRBV7-2 with TRBJ1-5; D uncertain. The CDR3 sequence is 13 residues long. Germline V gene lookup returns CDR1 SGHTA and CDR2 FQGNSA. Trimming shortened V by 3 bases and J by 3 bases, and 6 bases separated the two germline ends.